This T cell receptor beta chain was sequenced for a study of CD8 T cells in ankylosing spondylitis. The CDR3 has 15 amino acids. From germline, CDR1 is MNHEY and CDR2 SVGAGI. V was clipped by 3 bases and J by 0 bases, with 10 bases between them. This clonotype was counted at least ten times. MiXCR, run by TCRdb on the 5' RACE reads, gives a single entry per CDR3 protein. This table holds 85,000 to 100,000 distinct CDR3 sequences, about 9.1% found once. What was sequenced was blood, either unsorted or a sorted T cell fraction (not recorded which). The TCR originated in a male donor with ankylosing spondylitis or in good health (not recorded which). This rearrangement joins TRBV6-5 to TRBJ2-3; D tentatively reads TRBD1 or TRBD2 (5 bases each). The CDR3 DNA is TGTGCCAGCAGTTATGGGACGGTCAGCACAGATACGCAGTATTTT. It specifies CASSYGTVSTDTQYF.